Only a few counts were recorded for the clone carrying this T cell receptor beta chain. The sample is drawn from a study of patients and donors after allogeneic stem cell transplantation. MiXCR was run by TCRdb on the RT-PCR reads, yielding one entry per CDR3 protein. The sample lists about 960,000 distinct CDR3 sequences, over 15% seen once, with 6% in the top ten. The CDR3 covers 14 residues. In germline, CDR1 is KGHSH, CDR2 LQKENI. Trimming stripped 3 bases from V and 2 bases from J, with 8 bases between. The receptor comes from a human donor who was either an allogeneic HSCT recipient or a stem cell or donor lymphocyte infusion donor (not recorded which). It is not recorded whose cells these are; they may come from a transplant donor. The chain has TRBV18 and TRBJ1-5; D gene ambiguous. The sample taken for sequencing was blood, either unsorted or a sorted T cell fraction (not recorded which). CDR3 residues: CASSPFTGNQPQHF. CDR3 nucleotides: TGTGCCAGCTCACCGTTTACAGGCAATCAGCCCCAGCATTTT.